The clone carrying this T cell receptor beta chain was recorded a few times. This specimen belongs to a study of T cells in Graves' hyperthyroidism and ophthalmopathy. There were TCR beta CDR3 regions amplified from RNA transcripts. Carried out on the TCR CDR3, a first-round RT-PCR used the HTBI primer set. From the multiplex PCR reads, TCRdb called clonotypes with MiXCR, one entry per CDR3 protein. The table lists nearly 750,000 distinct CDR3 sequences, roughly 32% of them singletons. Trimming stripped 6 bases from V and 1 base from J, with 12 bases between. The CDR3 runs 14 residues. This clonotype originated in a woman in her forties with Graves' hyperthyroidism. The genes are TRBV12-3 or TRBV12-4 and TRBJ1-1; the D is unclear. The source material was blood. Here the CDR3 DNA reads TGTGCCAGCAGCAAGAACAGCGGGAACACTGAAGCTTTCTTT. Amino acids: CASSKNSGNTEAFF.